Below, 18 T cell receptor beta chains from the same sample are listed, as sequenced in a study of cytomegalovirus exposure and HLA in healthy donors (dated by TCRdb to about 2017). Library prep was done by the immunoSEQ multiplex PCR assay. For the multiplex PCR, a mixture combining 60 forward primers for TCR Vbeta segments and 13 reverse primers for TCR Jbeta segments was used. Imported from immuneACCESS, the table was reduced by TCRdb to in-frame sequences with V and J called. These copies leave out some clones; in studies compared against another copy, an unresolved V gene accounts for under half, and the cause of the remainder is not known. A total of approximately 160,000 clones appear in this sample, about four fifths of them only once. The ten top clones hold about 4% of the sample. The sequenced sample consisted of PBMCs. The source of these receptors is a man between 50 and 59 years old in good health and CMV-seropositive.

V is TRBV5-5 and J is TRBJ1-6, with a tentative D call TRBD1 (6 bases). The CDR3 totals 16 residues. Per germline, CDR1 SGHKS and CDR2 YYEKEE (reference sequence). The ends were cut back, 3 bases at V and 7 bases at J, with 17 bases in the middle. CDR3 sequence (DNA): TGTGCCAGCAGCTCTTCCGGGACCCAGGGGAATTCACCCCTCCACTTT. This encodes CASSSSGTQGNSPLHF.

CDR3 DNA sequence: TGTGCCTCCGACAGCGGGAGGGCCCCTGCGGTGGAGCAGTTCTTC. This gives the protein CASDSGRAPAVEQFF. The chain employs TRBV10-3 and TRBJ2-1; 10 nucleotides align to TRBD2. Germline trimming cut 11 bases from V and 10 bases from J; bases unmatched to any gene: 17. The CDR3 length is 15 residues. Germline V gene sequence: CDR1 ENHRY, CDR2 SYGVKD.

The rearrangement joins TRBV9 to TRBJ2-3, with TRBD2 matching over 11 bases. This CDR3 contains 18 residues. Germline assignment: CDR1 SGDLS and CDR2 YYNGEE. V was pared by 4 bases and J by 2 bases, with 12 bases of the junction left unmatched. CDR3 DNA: TGTGCCAGCAGCACTAACATAGCGGGGGGGCCCCTCACAGATACGCAGTATTTT. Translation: CASSTNIAGGPLTDTQYF.

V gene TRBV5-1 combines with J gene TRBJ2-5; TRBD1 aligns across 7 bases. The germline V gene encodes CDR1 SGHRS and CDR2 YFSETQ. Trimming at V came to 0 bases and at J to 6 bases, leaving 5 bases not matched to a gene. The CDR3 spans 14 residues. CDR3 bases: TGCGCCAGCAGCTTGGATGGGACAGAAAAGACCCAGTACTTC. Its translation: CASSLDGTEKTQYF.

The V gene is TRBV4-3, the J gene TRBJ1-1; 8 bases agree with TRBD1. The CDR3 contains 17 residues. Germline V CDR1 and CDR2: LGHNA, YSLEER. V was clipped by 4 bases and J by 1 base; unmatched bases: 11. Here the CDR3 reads CASSPQLNGQGNTEAFF. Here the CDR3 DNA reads TGCGCCAGCAGCCCTCAATTAAACGGACAGGGGAACACTGAAGCTTTCTTT.

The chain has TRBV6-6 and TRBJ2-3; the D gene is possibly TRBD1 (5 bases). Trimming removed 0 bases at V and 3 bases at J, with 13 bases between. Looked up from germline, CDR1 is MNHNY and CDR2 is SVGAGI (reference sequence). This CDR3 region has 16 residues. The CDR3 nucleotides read TGTGCCAGCAGTTACTCGTCAGGGTACCCAACAGATACGCAGTATTTT. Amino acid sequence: CASSYSSGYPTDTQYF.

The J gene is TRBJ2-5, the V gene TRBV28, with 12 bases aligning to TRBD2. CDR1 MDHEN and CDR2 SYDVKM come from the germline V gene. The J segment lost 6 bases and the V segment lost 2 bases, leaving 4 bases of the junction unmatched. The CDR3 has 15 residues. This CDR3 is CASSLASGGAQTQYF. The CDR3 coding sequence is TGTGCCAGCAGTTTAGCTAGCGGGGGGGCCCAGACCCAGTACTTC.

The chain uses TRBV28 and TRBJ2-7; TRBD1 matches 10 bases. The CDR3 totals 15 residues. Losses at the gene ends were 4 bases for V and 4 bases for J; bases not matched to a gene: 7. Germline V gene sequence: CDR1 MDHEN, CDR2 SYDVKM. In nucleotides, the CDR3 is TGTGCCAGCAGTTCCCGGGACAGGGGTTGGTACGAGCAGTACTTC. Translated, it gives CASSSRDRGWYEQYF.

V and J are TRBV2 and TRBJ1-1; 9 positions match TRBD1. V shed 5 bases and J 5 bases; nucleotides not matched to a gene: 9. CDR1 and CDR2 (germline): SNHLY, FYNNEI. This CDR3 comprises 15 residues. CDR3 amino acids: CASSLRQGVRTEAFF. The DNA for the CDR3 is TGTGCCAGCAGTTTACGACAGGGGGTGAGAACTGAAGCTTTCTTT.

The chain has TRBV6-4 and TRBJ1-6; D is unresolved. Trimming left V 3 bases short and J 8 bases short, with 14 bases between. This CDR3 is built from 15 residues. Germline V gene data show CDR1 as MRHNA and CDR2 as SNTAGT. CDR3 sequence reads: CASSEVWAAHSPLHF. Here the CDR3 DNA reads TGTGCCAGCAGTGAAGTCTGGGCAGCTCATTCACCCCTCCACTTT.

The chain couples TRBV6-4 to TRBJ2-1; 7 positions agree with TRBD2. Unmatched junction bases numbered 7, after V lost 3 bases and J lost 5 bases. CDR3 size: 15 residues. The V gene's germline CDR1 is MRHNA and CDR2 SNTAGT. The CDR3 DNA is TGTGCCAGCAGTGAAAGCGGGGAGGGCCACAATGAGCAGTTCTTC. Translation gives CASSESGEGHNEQFF.

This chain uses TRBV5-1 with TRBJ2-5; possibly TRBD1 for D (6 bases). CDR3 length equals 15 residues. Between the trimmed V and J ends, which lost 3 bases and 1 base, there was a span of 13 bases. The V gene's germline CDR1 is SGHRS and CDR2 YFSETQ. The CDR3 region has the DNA TGCGCCAGCAGCTCCACAGGGAACCGCCAAGAGACCCAGTACTTC. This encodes CASSSTGNRQETQYF.

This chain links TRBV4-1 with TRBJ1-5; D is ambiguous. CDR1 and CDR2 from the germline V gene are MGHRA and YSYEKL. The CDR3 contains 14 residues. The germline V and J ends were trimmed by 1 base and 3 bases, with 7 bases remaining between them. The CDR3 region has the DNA TGCGCCAGCAGCCAAGTATTAGCCAATCAGCCCCAGCATTTT. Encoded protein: CASSQVLANQPQHF.

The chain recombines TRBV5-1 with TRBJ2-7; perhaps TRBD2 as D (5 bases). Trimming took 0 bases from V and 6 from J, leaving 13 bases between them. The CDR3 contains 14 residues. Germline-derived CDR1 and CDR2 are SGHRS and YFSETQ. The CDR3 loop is CASSLGPGGFEQYF. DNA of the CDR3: TGCGCCAGCAGCTTGGGTCCAGGAGGATTCGAGCAGTACTTC.

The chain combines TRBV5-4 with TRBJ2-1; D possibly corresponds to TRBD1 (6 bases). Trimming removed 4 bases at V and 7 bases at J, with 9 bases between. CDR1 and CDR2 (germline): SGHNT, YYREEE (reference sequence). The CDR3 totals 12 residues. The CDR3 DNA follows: TGTGCCAGCAGCCTCGGACAGAATGAGCAGTTCTTC. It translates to CASSLGQNEQFF.

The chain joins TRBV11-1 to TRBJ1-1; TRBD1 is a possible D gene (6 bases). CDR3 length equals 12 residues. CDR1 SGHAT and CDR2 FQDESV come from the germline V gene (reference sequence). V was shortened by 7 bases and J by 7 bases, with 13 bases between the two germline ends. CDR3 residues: CASTRQDHEAFF. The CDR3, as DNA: TGTGCCAGCACAAGACAGGACCATGAAGCTTTCTTT.

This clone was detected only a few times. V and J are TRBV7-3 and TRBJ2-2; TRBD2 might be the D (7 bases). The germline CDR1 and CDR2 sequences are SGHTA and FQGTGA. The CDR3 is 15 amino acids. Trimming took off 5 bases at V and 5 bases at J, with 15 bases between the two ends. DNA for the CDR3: TGTGCCAGCAGCCCCCGGAGGGGGGGAACCGGGGAGCTGTTTTTT. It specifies CASSPRRGGTGELFF.

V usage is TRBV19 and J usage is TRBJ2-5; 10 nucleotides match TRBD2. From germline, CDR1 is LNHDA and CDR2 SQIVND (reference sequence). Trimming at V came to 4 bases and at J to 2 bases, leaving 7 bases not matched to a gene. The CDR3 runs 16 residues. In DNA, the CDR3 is TGTGCCAGTAGTACGGGACTAGCGAGGTTACAAGAGACCCAGTACTTC. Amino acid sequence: CASSTGLARLQETQYF.